These T cell receptor beta chains were read from a single sample in a study of glioma-infiltrating T cells after dendritic cell vaccination. Sequencing used immunoSEQ multiplex PCR; TCRdb keeps in-frame clones, though not all of them. The sample shows roughly 60,000 clones, roughly 86% of them seen only once. Sequencing used blood, obtained after dendritic cell vaccination. These receptors came from a human donor with glioblastoma. Each CDR3 is given with its conserved first and last residue. A D gene is named only where the DNA matches it firmly.

len,d_gene,v_gene,j_gene,CDR3aa
15,TRBD2,TRBV2,TRBJ2-1,CASSEALAGGGEQFF
15,NA,TRBV11-2,TRBJ1-1,CASSPQSTGNTEAFF
12,TRBD1,TRBV27,TRBJ2-7,CASSFSGTVQYF
17,TRBD2,TRBV6-1,TRBJ2-3,CASSAGRLAGGTDTQYF
15,NA,TRBV5-4,TRBJ1-4,CASSPDPGSNEKLFF
12,TRBD2,TRBV30,TRBJ2-3,CAWSAGGDTQYF
20,NA,TRBV19,TRBJ2-6,CASSIIRGLGARGGANVLTF
16,TRBD2,TRBV5-8,TRBJ2-3,CASSSGLAGNTDTQYF
15,NA,TRBV5-1,TRBJ2-1,CASSLEGDSTHEQFF
14,TRBD2,TRBV6-6,TRBJ2-1,CASISGGSYNEQFF
16,TRBD2,TRBV5-1,TRBJ2-3,CASSRTSGERTDTQYF
16,TRBD1,TRBV4-1,TRBJ1-1,CASSQSSGQRNTEAFF
15,NA,TRBV19,TRBJ1-5,CASSIGQGGNQPQHF
15,TRBD1,TRBV19,TRBJ1-1,CASSIGAGGNTEAFF
15,TRBD2,TRBV4-1,TRBJ2-3,CASSQRGEGADTQYF
13,TRBD1,TRBV5-4,TRBJ2-2,CASQGADTGELFF
14,NA,TRBV19,TRBJ1-4,CASSRKRGNEKLFF
16,TRBD1,TRBV5-1,TRBJ1-1,CASSPDRGHMNTEAFF
15,TRBD2,TRBV11-2,TRBJ2-2,CASSLASGINGELFF
17,NA,TRBV2,TRBJ2-6,CASSESPGGSGANVLTF
15,NA,TRBV7-2,TRBJ1-4,CASSYATATNEKLFF
15,NA,TRBV30,TRBJ2-2,CAWAARLGFTGELFF
14,NA,TRBV7-9,TRBJ2-7,CASSLGQETYEQYF
16,TRBD1,TRBV19,TRBJ1-5,CASSVSGTGVNQPQHF
11,NA,TRBV6-5,TRBJ2-1,CASSPGGQQFF
15,NA,TRBV5-5,TRBJ2-7,CASSLDEGGSYEQYF
11,NA,TRBV11-2,TRBJ2-5,CASSLDYAFYF
17,TRBD1,TRBV9,TRBJ2-3,CASSVATRTGVGDTQYF
17,TRBD1,TRBV10-3,TRBJ1-4,CAISESVGGGGNEKLFF
13,NA,TRBV29-1,TRBJ1-1,CSGGRGARTEAFF
14,TRBD2,TRBV30,TRBJ2-1,CACRAGGRSDEQFF
15,NA,TRBV12-5,TRBJ1-2,CASGLGGISNYGYTF
14,TRBD1,TRBV6-6,TRBJ2-7,CASSLTGGNYEQYF
15,NA,TRBV19,TRBJ1-6,CASRSQPAGNSPLHF
13,TRBD1,TRBV10-3,TRBJ2-7,CAISRTGNYEQYF
14,TRBD1,TRBV5-1,TRBJ2-1,CASSRDRGDNEQFF
13,NA,TRBV10-1,TRBJ1-2,CASSPGATYGYTF